This T cell receptor (beta chain) was sequenced in a study of radiation and T cells in renal cell carcinoma. Here immunoSEQ multiplex PCR was the method, and the copy in TCRdb shows in-frame clones only, minus some. The table shows almost 50,000 clones, with approximately 80% occurring only once. Time point of the sample: blood 2 weeks post-SBRT. Described treatment: 15 Gy SBRT to primary tumor, nephrectomy 4 weeks later. General observations from the study: Top tumor clonotypes rose in blood 2 weeks post-radiation, then contracted. Without pretreatment biopsies, baseline tumor clonotype presence was undetermined.

To note about this clone: As yet, its antigen is unknown.

This TCR derives from a woman aged 70 to 79 with renal cell carcinoma. The sample was blood, taken from a patient whose treatment included radiotherapy and nephrectomy.

The CDR3 region is CASSKPGDNQPQHF. The CDR3 DNA is TGTGCCAGTAGTAAGCCAGGGGACAATCAGCCCCAGCATTTT. The chain joins TRBV19 to TRBJ1-5, with TRBD1 as a possible D gene (6 bases). The CDR3 runs 14 residues. The germline V and J ends were trimmed by 4 bases and 3 bases, with 10 bases remaining between them. Germline V gene data show CDR1 as LNHDA and CDR2 as SQIVND (reference sequence). Complete variable domain (other parts from reference TRBV19 and TRBJ1-5): DGGITQSPKYLFRKEGQNVTLSCEQNLNHDAMYWYRQDPGQGLRLIYYSQIVNDFQKGDIAEGYSVSREKKESFPLTVTSAQKNPTAFYLCASSKPGDNQPQHFGDGTRLSIL.